These T cell receptor beta chains were read from a single sample in a study of blood T cell repertoires in COVID-19. Repertoires were generated with immunoSEQ multiplex PCR, while TCRdb's copy carries only in-frame clones and drops some. The top ten hold 9.7% of the sample, which has 200,000 to 250,000 clones, approximately 82% seen once. Material for sequencing was peripheral blood. The receptors here all came from a man over 45 with active or convalescent COVID-19. The CDR3 runs from the conserved cysteine through the conserved F or W. The order of the fields is J gene, D gene, V gene, CDR3 length, clone size, CDR3 protein, CDR3 DNA. A D gene is named only where the DNA matches it firmly. The size of a clone is reported for some rows only, either as once, few or many, or as a class for expanded clones.

J gene: TRBJ1-3; D gene: NA; V gene: TRBV28; CDR3 length: 14; clone size: NA; CDR3 protein: CASSAYRAGNTIYF; CDR3 DNA: TGTGCCAGCAGTGCTTACAGGGCTGGAAACACCATATATTTT
J gene: TRBJ2-1; D gene: TRBD2; V gene: TRBV5-1; CDR3 length: 15; clone size: NA; CDR3 protein: CASSYRTRGNNEQFF; CDR3 DNA: TGCGCCAGCAGCTACCGGACTAGGGGCAACAATGAGCAGTTCTTC
J gene: TRBJ2-3; D gene: TRBD1; V gene: TRBV6-5; CDR3 length: 15; clone size: few; CDR3 protein: CASTTTGEHTDTQYF; CDR3 DNA: TGTGCCAGCACGACAACAGGGGAACACACAGATACGCAGTATTTT
J gene: TRBJ2-3; D gene: TRBD2; V gene: TRBV30; CDR3 length: 14; clone size: NA; CDR3 protein: CAWRQAGGADTQYF; CDR3 DNA: TGTGCCTGGAGGCAAGCGGGAGGAGCAGATACGCAGTATTTT
J gene: TRBJ1-4; D gene: NA; V gene: TRBV6-2/TRBV6-3; CDR3 length: 11; clone size: NA; CDR3 protein: CASSSNEKLFF; CDR3 DNA: TGTGCCAGCAGTTCAAATGAAAAACTGTTTTTT
J gene: TRBJ2-1; D gene: TRBD2; V gene: TRBV19; CDR3 length: 18; clone size: NA; CDR3 protein: CASTTWSGRAHGDNEQFF; CDR3 DNA: TGTGCCAGTACCACTTGGAGCGGGAGGGCCCATGGTGACAATGAGCAGTTCTTC
J gene: TRBJ2-7; D gene: NA; V gene: TRBV7-2; CDR3 length: 15; clone size: NA; CDR3 protein: CASSLRRGFTYEQYF; CDR3 DNA: TGTGCCAGCAGCTTAAGAAGAGGGTTCACCTACGAGCAGTACTTC
J gene: TRBJ2-3; D gene: TRBD1; V gene: TRBV4-1; CDR3 length: 15; clone size: NA; CDR3 protein: CASSPGQVFTDTQYF; CDR3 DNA: TGCGCCAGCAGCCCGGGACAGGTCTTCACAGATACGCAGTATTTT
J gene: TRBJ2-7; D gene: TRBD2; V gene: TRBV5-4; CDR3 length: 13; clone size: NA; CDR3 protein: CASSLGSGTEQYF; CDR3 DNA: TGTGCCAGCAGCTTGGGAAGCGGGACCGAGCAGTACTTC
J gene: TRBJ2-6; D gene: NA; V gene: TRBV28; CDR3 length: 16; clone size: NA; CDR3 protein: CASSSTASSGANVLTF; CDR3 DNA: TGTGCCAGCAGCTCGACAGCGAGCTCTGGGGCCAACGTCCTGACTTTC
J gene: TRBJ2-3; D gene: NA; V gene: TRBV5-4; CDR3 length: 15; clone size: once; CDR3 protein: CASSFTISSTDTQYF; CDR3 DNA: TGTGCCAGCAGCTTTACGATTAGTTCCACAGATACGCAGTATTTT
J gene: TRBJ1-1; D gene: TRBD1; V gene: TRBV10-3; CDR3 length: 14; clone size: NA; CDR3 protein: CAISEQGANTEAFF; CDR3 DNA: TGTGCCATCAGTGAGCAGGGGGCGAACACTGAAGCTTTCTTT